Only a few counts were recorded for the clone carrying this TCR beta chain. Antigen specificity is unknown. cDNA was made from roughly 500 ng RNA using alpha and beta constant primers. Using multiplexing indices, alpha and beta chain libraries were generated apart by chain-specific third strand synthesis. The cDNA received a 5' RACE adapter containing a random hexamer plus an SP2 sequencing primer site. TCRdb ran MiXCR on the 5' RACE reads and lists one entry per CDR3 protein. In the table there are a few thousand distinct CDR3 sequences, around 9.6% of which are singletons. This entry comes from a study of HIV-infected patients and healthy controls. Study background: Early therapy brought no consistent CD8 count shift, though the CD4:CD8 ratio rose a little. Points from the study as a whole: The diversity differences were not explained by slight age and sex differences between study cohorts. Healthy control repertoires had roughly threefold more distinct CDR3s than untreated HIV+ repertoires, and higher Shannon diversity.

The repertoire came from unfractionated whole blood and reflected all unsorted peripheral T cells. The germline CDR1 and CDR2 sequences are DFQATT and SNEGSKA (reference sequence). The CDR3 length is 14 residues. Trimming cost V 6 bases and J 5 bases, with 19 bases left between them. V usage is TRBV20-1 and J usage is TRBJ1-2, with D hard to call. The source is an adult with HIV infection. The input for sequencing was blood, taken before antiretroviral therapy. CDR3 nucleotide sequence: TGCAGTGCCAGACTTAGAGGAGAATCGTATGGCTACACCTTC. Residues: CSARLRGESYGYTF.